The sequence of this T cell receptor beta chain was determined in a study of blood T cell repertoires in COVID-19. On the study more broadly: Acute-phase and convalescent COVID-19 samples originated in the United States, Italy and Spain.

CDR1 is SNHLY, CDR2 FYNNEI, per germline. The V and J ends lost 3 bases and 4 bases respectively, with 9 bases between them. This CDR3 is built from 13 residues. Methods used by the authors: Reference gene primer amplification gave estimated nucleated cell counts. Only in-frame clones appear in the TCRdb table, and some are missing; sequencing was by immunoSEQ multiplex PCR. V, J and clone size derive from that table, while D and trimming were established from the DNA sequence. The sample contains tens of thousands of clones, about 86% of which appear only once. The chain carries TRBV2 and TRBJ1-1; possibly TRBD1 for D (5 bases). Material for sequencing was peripheral blood. The sequence was obtained from a woman of 80 years or more with acute or convalescent COVID-19. CDR3: CASSDRVVTEAFF. For the CDR3, the DNA is TGTGCCAGCAGTGACAGGGTGGTCACTGAAGCTTTCTTT.